This is a list of T cell receptor beta chains from one sample in a study of OX40 agonist ivuxolimab in advanced cancers. The method was immunoSEQ multiplex PCR; TCRdb's version includes in-frame clones alone and lacks a portion of them. Of about 72,000 clones detected, approximately 90% appear once; the ten largest clones hold 0.94%. Here the sequenced sample was CD4+ or CD8+ T cells sorted from blood, taken in a trial of the OX40 agonist ivuxolimab. These receptors all come from an adult with an advanced solid tumor such as melanoma, head and neck, liver or kidney cancer. The CDR3 runs from the conserved cysteine through the conserved F or W. D genes are given only for firm matches. Where a row states a size, it is once, few, many or the class of an expanded clone; other rows omit it.

j_gene: TRBJ1-5; abundance: -; d_gene: TRBD1; v_gene: TRBV27; CDR3nt: TGTGCCAGCAGCCAAGGTCGGGACAGGGGAAGTCAGCCCCAGCATTTT; CDR3aa: CASSQGRDRGSQPQHF
j_gene: TRBJ2-2; abundance: -; d_gene: -; v_gene: TRBV7-2; CDR3nt: TGTGCCAGCAGCTTCGGGTTGGACACCGGGGAGCTGTTTTTT; CDR3aa: CASSFGLDTGELFF
j_gene: TRBJ2-3; abundance: -; d_gene: -; v_gene: TRBV7-9; CDR3nt: TGTGCCAGCAGCTTAGGTTCGGGCACAAGCACAGATACGCAGTATTTT; CDR3aa: CASSLGSGTSTDTQYF
j_gene: TRBJ1-5; abundance: few; d_gene: -; v_gene: TRBV7-9; CDR3nt: TGTGCCAGCAGCTTTGAAGGGAATTTGGGTCAGCCCCAGCATTTT; CDR3aa: CASSFEGNLGQPQHF
j_gene: TRBJ2-6; abundance: -; d_gene: -; v_gene: TRBV2; CDR3nt: TGTGCCGCGGACAGCAAGAACTCTGGGGCCAACGTCCTGACTTTC; CDR3aa: CAADSKNSGANVLTF
j_gene: TRBJ2-5; abundance: -; d_gene: TRBD1; v_gene: TRBV30; CDR3nt: TGTGCCTGGAGTGGACAGGGCTTTGAGACCCAGTACTTC; CDR3aa: CAWSGQGFETQYF
j_gene: TRBJ2-7; abundance: -; d_gene: -; v_gene: TRBV7-3; CDR3nt: TGTGCCAGCAGCTTAACACCCGACTACGAGCAGTACTTC; CDR3aa: CASSLTPDYEQYF
j_gene: TRBJ1-2; abundance: -; d_gene: -; v_gene: TRBV6-5; CDR3nt: TGTGCCAGCACCAACCCTGGGGGCGGCTACACCTTC; CDR3aa: CASTNPGGGYTF
j_gene: TRBJ2-1; abundance: -; d_gene: -; v_gene: TRBV7-3; CDR3nt: TGTGCCAGCAGCTTAACAAATGACAACCAGTTCTTC; CDR3aa: CASSLTNDNQFF
j_gene: TRBJ2-7; abundance: -; d_gene: TRBD1; v_gene: TRBV18; CDR3nt: TGTGCCAGCTCCACCAGGGTCTCCGGGGACAGGGGAAGTTCTAGGCAGTACTTC; CDR3aa: CASSTRVSGDRGSSRQYF
j_gene: TRBJ2-7; abundance: -; d_gene: TRBD1; v_gene: TRBV30; CDR3nt: TGTGCCTGGAGTGTAGGGGGCCCAGGGACAGGGGCCTACGAGCAGTACTTC; CDR3aa: CAWSVGGPGTGAYEQYF
j_gene: TRBJ1-1; abundance: -; d_gene: TRBD1; v_gene: TRBV30; CDR3nt: TGTGCCTGGAGTGACCGACAGGGCGCTGAAGCTTTCTTT; CDR3aa: CAWSDRQGAEAFF
j_gene: TRBJ2-3; abundance: -; d_gene: TRBD2; v_gene: TRBV11-2; CDR3nt: TGTGCCAGCAGCCGTACTAGCGGGGGGGCCGCAGATACGCAGTATTTT; CDR3aa: CASSRTSGGAADTQYF
j_gene: TRBJ1-5; abundance: -; d_gene: -; v_gene: TRBV6-6; CDR3nt: TGTGCCAGCAGTTTCGACAGCCCCGCAAACAATCAGCCCCAGCATTTT; CDR3aa: CASSFDSPANNQPQHF
j_gene: TRBJ2-3; abundance: -; d_gene: TRBD2; v_gene: TRBV5-1; CDR3nt: TGCGCCAGCAGCCCCGACCCTGCTAGCGGGAGGGGTGGGGCAGATACGCAGTATTTT; CDR3aa: CASSPDPASGRGGADTQYF
j_gene: TRBJ1-1; abundance: -; d_gene: TRBD1; v_gene: TRBV30; CDR3nt: TGTGCCCTTGACAGGGGGCTGACTGAAGCTTTCTTT; CDR3aa: CALDRGLTEAFF
j_gene: TRBJ1-1; abundance: -; d_gene: -; v_gene: TRBV2; CDR3nt: TGTGCCACTTCGTCCGAGGGACGGAGAGCTTTCTTT; CDR3aa: CATSSEGRRAFF
j_gene: TRBJ2-5; abundance: -; d_gene: TRBD2; v_gene: TRBV7-9; CDR3nt: TGTGCCAGCAGCTTAATGGCGGGAGACAAAAGGGGAGAGACCCAGTACTTC; CDR3aa: CASSLMAGDKRGETQYF
j_gene: TRBJ2-7; abundance: -; d_gene: TRBD1; v_gene: TRBV5-5; CDR3nt: TGTGCCAGCAGTGTACAGGGGCCCTACGAGCAGTACTTC; CDR3aa: CASSVQGPYEQYF
j_gene: TRBJ2-7; abundance: few; d_gene: -; v_gene: TRBV11-3; CDR3nt: TGTGCCAGCAGTTACACGGACGGACTCTACGAGCAGTACTTC; CDR3aa: CASSYTDGLYEQYF
j_gene: TRBJ2-5; abundance: -; d_gene: -; v_gene: TRBV9; CDR3nt: TGTGCCAGCAGCGTAGGCGTCCAAAAGGAGACCCAGTACTTC; CDR3aa: CASSVGVQKETQYF
j_gene: TRBJ1-1; abundance: -; d_gene: TRBD1; v_gene: TRBV6-1; CDR3nt: TGTGCCAGCAGTGAATTTCAGGGGGCGAGGACTGAAGCTTTCTTT; CDR3aa: CASSEFQGARTEAFF
j_gene: TRBJ1-3; abundance: -; d_gene: -; v_gene: TRBV2; CDR3nt: TGTGCCAGCAGTGAAGAAAGGATCCGCTCTGGAAACACCATATATTTT; CDR3aa: CASSEERIRSGNTIYF
j_gene: TRBJ1-2; abundance: -; d_gene: -; v_gene: TRBV6-5; CDR3nt: TGTGCCAGCAGCCGCCCGGGTTTAGGTGGCTACACCTTC; CDR3aa: CASSRPGLGGYTF
j_gene: TRBJ1-2; abundance: -; d_gene: -; v_gene: TRBV11-2; CDR3nt: TGTGCCAGCAGCCAGGGACCGCTAAACTATGGCTACACCTTC; CDR3aa: CASSQGPLNYGYTF
j_gene: TRBJ1-6; abundance: -; d_gene: -; v_gene: TRBV28; CDR3nt: TGTGCCAGCAGACTGGGTGGAGGGACCGCTGCTTATAATTCACCCCTCCACTTT; CDR3aa: CASRLGGGTAAYNSPLHF
j_gene: TRBJ2-4; abundance: -; d_gene: -; v_gene: TRBV14; CDR3nt: TGTGCCAGCAGCCGATCAGGGTCAGCCAAAAACATTCAGTACTTC; CDR3aa: CASSRSGSAKNIQYF
j_gene: TRBJ1-2; abundance: -; d_gene: -; v_gene: TRBV15; CDR3nt: TGTGCCACCAGCAGTGGGGCAGGGGCCTATGGCTACACCTTC; CDR3aa: CATSSGAGAYGYTF
j_gene: TRBJ1-2; abundance: -; d_gene: -; v_gene: TRBV29-1; CDR3nt: TGCAGCGTTGGGGCGAGGGAGTATGGCTACACCTTC; CDR3aa: CSVGAREYGYTF
j_gene: TRBJ2-2; abundance: -; d_gene: -; v_gene: TRBV5-1; CDR3nt: TGCGCCAGCAGCTCTTTACCAGGGGATCTTGACACCGGGGAGCTGTTTTTT; CDR3aa: CASSSLPGDLDTGELFF
j_gene: TRBJ2-1; abundance: -; d_gene: -; v_gene: TRBV10-2; CDR3nt: TGCGCCACCCGGTGGGAGCGATACAATGAGCAGTTCTTC; CDR3aa: CATRWERYNEQFF
j_gene: TRBJ2-5; abundance: -; d_gene: -; v_gene: TRBV2; CDR3nt: TGTGCCAGCAGTGGTAGCGGAGACCAAGAGACCCAGTACTTC; CDR3aa: CASSGSGDQETQYF
j_gene: TRBJ1-4; abundance: once; d_gene: -; v_gene: TRBV21-1; CDR3nt: TGTGCCAGCAGCAACCGACAGGGGGAAAAACTGTTTTTT; CDR3aa: CASSNRQGEKLFF
j_gene: TRBJ1-3; abundance: -; d_gene: -; v_gene: TRBV11-2; CDR3nt: TGTGCCAGCAGCCCTACCCCCCGGGGGCTAAACACCATATATTTT; CDR3aa: CASSPTPRGLNTIYF
j_gene: TRBJ1-2; abundance: -; d_gene: -; v_gene: TRBV16; CDR3nt: TGTGCCAGCAGCCCCGGGTGGCAGAAGGATGGCTACACCTTC; CDR3aa: CASSPGWQKDGYTF
j_gene: TRBJ2-7; abundance: -; d_gene: -; v_gene: TRBV11-2; CDR3nt: TGTGCCAGCAGCTTAGCGAGGGTGGGAGGTAGCTCCTACGAGCAGTACTTC; CDR3aa: CASSLARVGGSSYEQYF
j_gene: TRBJ2-3; abundance: -; d_gene: TRBD2; v_gene: TRBV5-1; CDR3nt: TGCGCCAGCAGCTCGGGAAGGTGGGAGGGCCGCACAGATACGCAGTATTTT; CDR3aa: CASSSGRWEGRTDTQYF